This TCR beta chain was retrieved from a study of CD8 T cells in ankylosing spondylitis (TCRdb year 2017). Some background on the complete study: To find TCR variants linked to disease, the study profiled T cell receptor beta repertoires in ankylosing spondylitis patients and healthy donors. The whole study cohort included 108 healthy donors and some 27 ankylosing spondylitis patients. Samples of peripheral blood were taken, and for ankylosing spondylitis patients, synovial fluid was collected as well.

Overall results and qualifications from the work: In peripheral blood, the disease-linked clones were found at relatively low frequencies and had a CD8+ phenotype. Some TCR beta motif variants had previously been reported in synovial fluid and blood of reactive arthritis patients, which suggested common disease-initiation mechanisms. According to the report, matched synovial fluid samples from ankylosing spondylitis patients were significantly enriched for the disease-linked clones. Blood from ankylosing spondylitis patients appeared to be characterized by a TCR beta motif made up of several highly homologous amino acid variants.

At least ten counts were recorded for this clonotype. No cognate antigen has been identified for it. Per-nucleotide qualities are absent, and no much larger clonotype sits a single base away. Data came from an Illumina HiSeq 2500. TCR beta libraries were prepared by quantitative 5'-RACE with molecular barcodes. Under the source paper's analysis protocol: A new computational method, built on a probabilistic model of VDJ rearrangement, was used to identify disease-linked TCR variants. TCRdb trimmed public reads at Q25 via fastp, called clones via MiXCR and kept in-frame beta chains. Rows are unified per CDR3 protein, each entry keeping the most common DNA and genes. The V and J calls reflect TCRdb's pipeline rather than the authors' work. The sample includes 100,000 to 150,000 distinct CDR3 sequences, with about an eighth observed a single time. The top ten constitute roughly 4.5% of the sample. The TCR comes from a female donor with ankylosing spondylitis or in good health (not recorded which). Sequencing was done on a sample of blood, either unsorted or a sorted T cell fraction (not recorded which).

CDR3 reads: CASSPDLSLYYEQYF. The DNA reads TGTGCCAGCAGCCCAGACCTATCCCTCTACTACGAGCAGTACTTC. In this chain, TRBV3-1 is recombined with TRBJ2-7; the D gene is not confidently resolved. From its cysteine to its phenylalanine, the CDR3 spans 15 amino acids. This entry keeps only the CDR3 DNA: 45 bases, framed from base 1. V was cut back by 4 bases and J by 3 bases, leaving a gap of 16 bases between them. Sequences LGHDT (CDR1) and YNNKEL (CDR2) are obtained from the germline V gene (reference sequence).